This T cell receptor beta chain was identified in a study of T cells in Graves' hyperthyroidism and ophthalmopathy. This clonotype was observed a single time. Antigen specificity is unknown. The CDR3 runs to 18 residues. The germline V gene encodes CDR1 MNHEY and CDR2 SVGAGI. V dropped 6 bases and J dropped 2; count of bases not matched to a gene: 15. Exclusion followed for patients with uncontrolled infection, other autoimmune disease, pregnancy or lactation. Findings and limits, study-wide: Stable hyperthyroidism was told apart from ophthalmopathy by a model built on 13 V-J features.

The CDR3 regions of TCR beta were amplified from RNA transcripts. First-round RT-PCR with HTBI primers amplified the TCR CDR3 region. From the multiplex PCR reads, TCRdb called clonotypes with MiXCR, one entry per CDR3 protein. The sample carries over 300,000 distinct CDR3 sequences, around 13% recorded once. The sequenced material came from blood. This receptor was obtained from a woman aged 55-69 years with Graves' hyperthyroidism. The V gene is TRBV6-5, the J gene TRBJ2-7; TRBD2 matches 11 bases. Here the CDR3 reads CASSLTSGTTPTTYEQYF. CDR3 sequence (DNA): TGTGCCAGCAGCTTGACTAGCGGGACCACCCCTACGACCTACGAGCAGTACTTC.